The 12 T cell receptor beta chains below come from one sample, sequenced in a study of blood T cells in healthy people across ages. A sample-barcoded 5' primer and a J-beta primer mix were used in a second PCR of roughly 6 to 11 cycles. TCRdb re-derived calls from the 5' RACE reads in MiXCR, one entry per CDR3 protein. The table shows 1.8 million or so distinct CDR3 sequences, with about two fifths occurring only once. Sequencing was carried out using blood. The receptors stem from a human donor in good health.

The DNA for the CDR3 is TGCAGCGTTGAAGAACCCGGACTAGCGGGGGGAGGGCAGTTCTTC. Translation: CSVEEPGLAGGGQFF. This chain joins TRBV29-1 and TRBJ2-1, with 14 bases matching TRBD2. The CDR3 has 15 amino acids. Looked up from germline, CDR1 is SQVTM and CDR2 is ANQGSEA. V lost 0 bases and J lost 12; bases outside the gene matches: 7.

This clonotype was seen a single time. An end of the junction does not agree with germline; a read error may underlie this. The chain joins TRBV5-1 to TRBJ2-7; the match to TRBD2 covers 7 bases. The J call could be wrong; TRBJ2-5 is a better fit for the DNA end. The CDR3 sequence is 15 residues long. From germline, CDR1 is SGHRS and CDR2 YFSETQ. The DNA of the CDR3 is TGCGTCAGCAGCTTAACGGCGGGGGACGGCGAGACCCAGTACTTC. Translating gives CVSSLTAGDGETQYF.

This clonotype occurred a few times. The V call is TRBV10-3, the J call TRBJ1-2; the D is unclear. Trimming stripped 5 bases from V and 6 bases from J, with 13 bases between. CDR1 and CDR2 (germline): ENHRY, SYGVKD. The CDR3 totals 13 residues. Here the CDR3 reads CAISKPSAHGYTF. In DNA, the CDR3 is TGTGCCATCAGTAAACCCTCCGCCCATGGCTACACCTTC.

V and J are TRBV6-6 and TRBJ1-2; TRBD1 is a possible D gene (6 bases). CDR1 and CDR2 from the germline V gene are MNHNY and SVGAGI (reference sequence). V shed 6 bases and J shed 4 bases, with 15 bases lying between them. The length of the CDR3 is 14 residues. The CDR3 coding sequence is TGTGCCAGCAGCCAAGAGGACAGCTCCTATGGCTACACCTTC. It is translated as CASSQEDSSYGYTF.

The rearrangement joins TRBV6-5 to TRBJ1-5, with D hard to call. With 6 bases removed from V and 0 bases from J, the gap between germline ends came to 12 bases. This CDR3 comprises 15 residues. CDR1 is MNHEY and CDR2 is SVGAGI in the germline V gene. CDR3 residues: CASSRGFNSNQPQHF. The CDR3 DNA sequence: TGTGCCAGCAGCCGGGGATTTAATAGCAATCAGCCCCAGCATTTT.

This clonotype was counted a few times. This sequence joins TRBV12-3 or TRBV12-4 and TRBJ1-1; D remains unclear. The CDR3 is 15 residues long. Deletions cut 4 bases from V and 1 base from J, with 13 bases between. CDR3 in DNA: TGTGCCAGCAGTTCCCCCTTGACGGGGAACACTGAAGCTTTCTTT. Its translation is CASSSPLTGNTEAFF.

This clonotype was seen at least ten times. The chain has TRBV29-1 and TRBJ1-2; D not resolved. CDR1 and CDR2 (germline): SQVTM, ANQGSEA. Trimming removed 3 bases at V and 2 bases at J, with 4 bases between. The CDR3 extends over 11 amino acids. The CDR3 sequence is CSVDSNYGYTF. Written as DNA, the CDR3 is TGCAGCGTTGATTCAAACTATGGCTACACCTTC. Supplemented by reference TRBV29-1 and TRBJ1-2, the full variable domain reads SAVISQKPSRDICQRGTSLTIQCQVDSQVTMMFWYRQQPGQSLTLIATANQGSEATYESGFVIDKFPISRPNLTFSTLTVSNMSPEDSSIYLCSVDSNYGYTFGSGTRLTVV.

This clonotype was recorded at least ten times. CDR3 loop: CASSFRREGETQYF. For the CDR3, the DNA is TGTGCCAGCAGCTTTCGACGGGAGGGGGAGACCCAGTACTTC. The gene calls are TRBV7-2 and TRBJ2-5; 8 bases line up with TRBD2. Germline-derived CDR1 and CDR2 are SGHTA and FQGNSA. The CDR3 totals 14 residues. The trim removed 3 bases at V and 5 bases at J, leaving 5 bases unmatched.

CDR3 in amino acids: CSASTSGGFGELFF. Here the CDR3 DNA reads TGCAGCGCCTCCACTAGCGGGGGGTTCGGGGAGCTGTTTTTT. The V and J genes are TRBV29-1 and TRBJ2-2, with TRBD2 identical over 12 bases. The CDR3 is 14 residues long. Germline values: CDR1 SQVTM, CDR2 ANQGSEA. V trimming: 7 bases; J trimming: 7 bases; junction bases outside the gene matches: 7.

This rearrangement joins TRBV20-1 to TRBJ2-5, with TRBD1 as a possible D gene (6 bases). The assigned J gene may be wrong: the sequence end matches TRBJ2-7 better. Germline CDR1 and CDR2: DFQATT and SNEGSKA (reference sequence). This CDR3 has 13 amino acids. The CDR3 nucleotides read TGCAGTGCTAGAAAGACAGGCTCCTACGAGCAGTACTTC. Translating it yields CSARKTGSYEQYF.

The chain's CDR3 is CASSPGVVGGEQFF. CDR3 sequence (DNA): TGTGCCAGCAGTCCCGGGGTTGTCGGGGGAGAGCAGTTCTTC. The rearrangement uses TRBV27 and TRBJ2-1, with D possibly being TRBD2 (6 bases). This CDR3 is built from 14 residues. Trimming stripped 5 bases from V and 10 bases from J, with 18 bases between. CDR1 MNHEY and CDR2 SMNVEV come from the germline V gene (reference sequence).

The V gene is TRBV2, the J gene TRBJ2-1; a possible D gene is TRBD2 (7 bases). CDR3 length equals 13 residues. In germline, CDR1 is SNHLY, CDR2 FYNNEI. The V and J ends lost 7 bases and 10 bases respectively, with 17 bases between them. CDR3 DNA: TGTGCCAGCATGAAATCGGGGGGCTCCGAGCAGTTCTTC. Its protein is CASMKSGGSEQFF.